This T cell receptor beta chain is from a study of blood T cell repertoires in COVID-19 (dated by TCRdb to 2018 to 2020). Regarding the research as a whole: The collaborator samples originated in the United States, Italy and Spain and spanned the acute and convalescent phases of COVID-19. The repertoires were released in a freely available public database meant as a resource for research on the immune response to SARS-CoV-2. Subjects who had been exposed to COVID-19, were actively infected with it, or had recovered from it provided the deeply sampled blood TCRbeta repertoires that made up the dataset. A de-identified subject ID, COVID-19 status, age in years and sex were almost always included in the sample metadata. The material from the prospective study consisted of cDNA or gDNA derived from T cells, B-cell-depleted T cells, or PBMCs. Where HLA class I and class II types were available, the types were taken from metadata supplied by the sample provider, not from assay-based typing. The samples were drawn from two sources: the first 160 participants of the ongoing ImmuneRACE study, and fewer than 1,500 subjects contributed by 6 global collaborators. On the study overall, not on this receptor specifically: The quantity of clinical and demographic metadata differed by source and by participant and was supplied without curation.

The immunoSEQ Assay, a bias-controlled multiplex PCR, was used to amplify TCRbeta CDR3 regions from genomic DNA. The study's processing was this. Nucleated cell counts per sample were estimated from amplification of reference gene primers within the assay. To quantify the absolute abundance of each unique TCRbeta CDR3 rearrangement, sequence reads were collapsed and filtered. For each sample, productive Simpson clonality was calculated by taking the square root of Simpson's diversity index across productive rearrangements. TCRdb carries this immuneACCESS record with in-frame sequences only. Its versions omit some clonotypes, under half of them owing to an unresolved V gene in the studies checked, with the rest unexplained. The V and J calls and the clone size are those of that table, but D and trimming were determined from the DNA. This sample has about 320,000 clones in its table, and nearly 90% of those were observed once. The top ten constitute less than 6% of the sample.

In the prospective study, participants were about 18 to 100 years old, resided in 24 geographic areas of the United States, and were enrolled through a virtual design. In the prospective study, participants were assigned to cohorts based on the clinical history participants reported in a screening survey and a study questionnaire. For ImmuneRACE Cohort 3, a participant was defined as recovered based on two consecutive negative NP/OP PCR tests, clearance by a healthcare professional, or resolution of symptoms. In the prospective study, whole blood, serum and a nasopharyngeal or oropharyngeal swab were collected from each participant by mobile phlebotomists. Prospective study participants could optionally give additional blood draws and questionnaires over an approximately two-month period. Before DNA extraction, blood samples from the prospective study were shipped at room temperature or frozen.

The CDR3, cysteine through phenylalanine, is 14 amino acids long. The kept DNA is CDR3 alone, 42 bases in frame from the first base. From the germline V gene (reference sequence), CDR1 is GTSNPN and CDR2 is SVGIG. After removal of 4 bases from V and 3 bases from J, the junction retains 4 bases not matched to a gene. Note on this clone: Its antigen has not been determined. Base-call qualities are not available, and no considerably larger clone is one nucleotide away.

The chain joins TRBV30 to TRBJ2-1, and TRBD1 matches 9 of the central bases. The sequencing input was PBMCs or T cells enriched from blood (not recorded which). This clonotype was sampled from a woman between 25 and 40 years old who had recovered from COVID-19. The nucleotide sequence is TGTGCCTGGACCGGACAGGGGAGCTACAATGAGCAGTTCTTC. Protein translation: CAWTGQGSYNEQFF.